This T cell receptor beta chain was retrieved from a study of cytomegalovirus exposure and HLA in healthy donors listed by TCRdb under 2017. Regarding the complete study: According to an earlier analysis of a few hundred of the donors, about 190 million T cells yielded 100 million or so unique TCR beta sequences and approximately 280 Gb of sequence data. An early release covering roughly 640 HLA-typed donors comprised approximately 290 gigabases of sequencing data and some 79 million unique TCR sequences. Of the 300 to 500 genotyped donors, approximately 80% were placed in the genetic ancestry cluster associated with self-reported Caucasian donors. The study aimed to test whether signatures of past pathogen exposure could be identified by cataloging public T cell receptors. The study used immunosequencing to profile the T cell repertoires of approximately 640 subjects and linked those repertoires to cytomegalovirus serostatus. In addition to the first cohort of 666 subjects, a separate validation cohort of approximately 110 different subjects was used. To predict cytomegalovirus infection status, the study brought together high-throughput TCR immunosequencing, statistical association of individual TCRs with disease status, and machine learning. In a later analysis, previously published TCR beta repertoires from hundreds of donors were re-analyzed and high-resolution HLA genotyping was added so that TCR occurrence patterns could be studied. The later analysis used no new phenotypic data to find candidate immune exposures, relying instead on TCR beta sequences and their occurrence across donors. In an earlier analysis of 587 of the donors, high-throughput TCR beta sequencing was used to judge whether each TCR beta V gene segment behaved as functional or pseudogenic. Alongside the repertoire data, information on donor age, sex, ethnicity and CMV serostatus was compiled. A later genetic analysis took genome-wide SNP genotypes for about 55% of the 666 donors and used that subset as a discovery cohort. Every discovery cohort repertoire had been produced on one sequencing platform. HLA typing included class I and class II loci at four-digit resolution. Typing coverage varied by locus: about 620-640 donors for A, B, C, DRB1 and DQB1; more than 500 for DQA1; some 610 for DPA1; some 470 for DPB1. Several DR-DQ haplotypes were handled as single units for association and clustering, since linkage in the cohort was strong. Across 300 to 400 genotyped donors of the cohort, an average of about 250,000 unique TCR beta nucleotide sequences per donor were sequenced, and roughly 20% of those sequences were non-productive.

The cohort consisted of some 730 healthy bone marrow donors. All cohort members were sampled while nominally healthy, although unrecorded immune exposures were likely present. The donor tested CMV seropositive and was one of the 289 seropositive cohort members. A peripheral blood sample was collected from each donor, and TCR beta sequencing was performed on peripheral blood mononuclear cells. Genomic DNA was extracted from the blood cell samples with the Qiagen DNeasy Blood Extraction Kit. The library was prepared using the immunoSEQ multiplex PCR assay. For the multiplex PCR, a mixture combining 60 forward primers for TCR Vbeta segments and 13 reverse primers for TCR Jbeta segments was used. The CDR3 region of rearranged TCR beta genes was amplified from genomic DNA by a multiplex PCR assay. On the Illumina HiSeq System, the amplified TCR beta libraries were sequenced as 87-base-pair reads. Per the original workflow: In a later analysis, tens of millions of unique TCR beta chains were counted across the approximately 670 repertoires, and approximately 9.9 million of these chains were shared by at least two donors. To remove PCR and sequencing errors, raw reads were error-corrected and collapsed into unique sequences using a nearest-neighbor algorithm that merged closely related sequences. V, D and J gene segments were assigned by aligning CDR3 sequences to IMGT reference sequences. For a sequence to be retained, a match of at least six nucleotides was required to both a V gene segment and a J gene segment. A rearrangement was called productive if the CDR3 had no stop codons and remained in frame with V and J, and every other rearrangement was called non-productive. CDR3 was defined by IMGT convention, running from the second conserved V-encoded cysteine to the conserved J-encoded phenylalanine. In an earlier analysis of more than 550 of the donors, sequences lacking an unambiguous match to a single V gene segment were excluded. An earlier analysis of 587 of the donors called V segments functional above 56.7% productive rearrangements and segregating when the between-donor standard deviation exceeded 5%. A statistical classification framework was built to diagnose cytomegalovirus status from the catalog of TCR beta chain sequences. A later analysis assigned V and J genes by comparing TCR nucleotide sequences with IMGT/GENE-DB human TR gene sequences. A later analysis assigned CDR3 sequences and most-parsimonious VDJ recombination scenarios with the TCRdist pipeline. A later analysis defined each TCR beta chain by its CDR3 amino acid sequence plus V-gene family, and excluded reads lacking a unique V-gene family. As a way to deal with suspected cross-contamination and a sequencing artifact, a later analysis dropped nearly 600 nucleotide sequences that were highly shared and had low generation probability. For each public chain, a later analysis derived a clonal expansion index from normalized ranks of inferred template counts within each repertoire. Generation probabilities in a later analysis came from a VDJ recombination model fitted to out-of-frame rearrangements, and those results were checked against IGoR. Hypergeometric tests were used in a later analysis to score TCR-TCR, TCR-HLA and TCR-CMV co-occurrence, with a repertoire-size bias correction applied to the TCR pairs. False discovery rates were estimated in a later analysis by permuting HLA or CMV assignments 20 times. In a later analysis, co-occurring TCRs were grouped using DBSCAN, and TCRdist sequence similarity was added for clustering within HLA-allele-positive subsets. Co-occurrence clustering excluded repertoires with fewer than 30,000 or more than 120,000 public chains, plus five with anomalous nucleotide sharing. TCRdb holds this immuneACCESS table with in-frame rearrangements only. Some clones are missing; in checked studies, unresolved V genes explain under half, and the rest has no known cause. Clonal size and the V and J genes are those of that table, whereas D and trimming came from the DNA. The sample includes 150,000 to 200,000 clones, with 68% observed a single time. The ten largest clones add up to approximately 2.8% of the sample.

A remark on this clone: What antigen it recognizes has not been identified. Per-base quality was not reported, and no clone a single base away is much larger than it.

Beyond this particular receptor, the publication reports: V-gene and J-gene trimming of TCR beta chains was associated with a missense DCLRE1C variant in a later genetic analysis, and the association was replicated in an independent cohort. Specific HLA alleles were associated with more than 15,000 TCR beta sequences at a false discovery rate of 0.05 in a later analysis. The 87-base-pair reads could not distinguish some IMGT-functional V segments, including TRBV6-2 and TRBV6-3, so those segments were excluded. Correlated functional status among segregating V segments might reflect linkage disequilibrium, but an unknown experimental factor could not be ruled out. Presence/absence analyses assumed roughly uniform sequencing depth across donors, an assumption that may not hold. A further reported finding was that TCR beta sequences accurately predicted the HLA-A and HLA-B alleles for most subjects in the first cohort. The study listed approximately 150 TCR beta chains as associated with cytomegalovirus. In a later analysis, several top co-occurrence clusters were reported to appear linked to parvovirus B19, influenza, CMV and Epstein-Barr virus. The cohort was sequenced for TCR beta chains only, and without alpha or paired-chain data the features that could be detected were limited. The classifier was reported to diagnose cytomegalovirus status with high specificity and sensitivity in both the original and validation cohorts. In a later analysis, TCR association rates were found to vary across HLA loci, with the most associated TCRs seen for DRB1 alleles and the fewest for HLA-C alleles. Because HLA typing was unavailable for some donors at each locus, only the typed subset was used in association tests. An earlier analysis of 587 of the donors showed that most TCR beta V segments appeared in productive rearrangements either about 90% or about 30% of the time, which broadly matched IMGT annotations. Immune exposure information for the cohort was limited to CMV serostatus. It was suggested by the authors that the approach could potentially be generalized to other disease states and immunological phenotypes. In a later analysis, HLA-associated TCR beta chains were found to be more clonally expanded and to have lower generation probabilities than equally common non-associated chains. In vitro tests confirmed that three of the cytomegalovirus-associated TCR beta chains recognize cytomegalovirus antigens. Most CMV-associated TCR beta chains appeared to be HLA-restricted in a later analysis, and the HLA associations seemed to be driven largely by CMV exposure. While some public TCRs were present in many individuals, most TCR sequences turned up only very rarely across donors. A group of highly shared sequence variants was considered likely to be a technical artifact of the sequencing pipeline. About 17 rarely observed V segments, including chromosome 9 orphons, were excluded from the earlier analysis of some 590 of the donors because counts were too low. Compared with the 666-donor mean, donors in an Asian-associated ancestry cluster had fewer N-insertions in productive TCRs, according to a later genetic analysis. When HLA alleles, especially DR and DQ, strongly co-occurred, TCR associations were difficult to assign to individual alleles.

There are 13 amino acids in the CDR3, from cysteine to phenylalanine inclusive. The entry retains the CDR3 DNA only, 39 bases that are in frame from base 1. The junction shows trimming of 1 base on V and 7 bases on J, plus 10 bases between the germline ends. CDR1 and CDR2, looked up from the germline V gene, are MNHEY and SVGAGI. The sample taken for sequencing was PBMCs. This chain is built from TRBV6-5 and TRBJ1-2; the D gene remains uncertain. The receptor comes from a woman aged 40 to 50 in good health and CMV-seropositive. The CDR3 has the sequence CASSYLGGSGYTF. The base sequence is TGTGCCAGCAGTTACTTAGGAGGTAGTGGCTACACCTTC.